Below are 7 T cell receptor beta chains sequenced from a single sample in a study of blood T cell repertoires in COVID-19. Data came from immunoSEQ multiplex PCR; TCRdb stores just in-frame clones and leaves some out. The data contain roughly 290,000 clones, 80% to 85% of them singletons. Sequenced material: peripheral blood. Receptors originate from a person between 70 and 80 years old with COVID-19, enrolled during active disease.

This clone was seen just once. The chain joins TRBV20-1 to TRBJ1-1; D remains unclear. V was shortened by 3 bases and J by 3 bases, with 14 bases between the two germline ends. The CDR3 totals 14 residues. Germline values: CDR1 DFQATT, CDR2 SNEGSKA (reference sequence). This chain's CDR3 is CSASKEGAYTEAFF. DNA for the CDR3: TGCAGTGCTAGTAAGGAGGGCGCTTACACTGAAGCTTTCTTT.

This rearrangement joins TRBV12-5 to TRBJ2-2; TRBD2 might be the D (5 bases). Trimming shortened V by 4 bases and J by 7 bases, and 10 bases separated the two germline ends. The CDR3 length is 13 residues. Per germline, CDR1 LGHNT and CDR2 FRNRAP. The DNA for the CDR3 is TGTGCTAGTGGTTCGGTTCGGGACGGGGAGCTGTTTTTT. It is translated as CASGSVRDGELFF.

CDR3 amino acids: CASSEGQGYNSPLHF. The CDR3, as DNA: TGTGCCAGCAGTGAAGGACAGGGGTATAATTCACCCCTCCACTTT. This sequence joins TRBV6-1 and TRBJ1-6; 8 bases line up with TRBD1. Trimming at V came to 1 base and at J to 4 bases, leaving 0 bases not matched to a gene. CDR1 is MNHNS, CDR2 SASEGT, per germline. The CDR3 totals 15 residues.

This clone was detected once. This CDR3 is also generated by other DNA sequences in the sample. The V gene is TRBV7-2, the J gene TRBJ2-3, with D possibly TRBD2 on 5 matching bases. The CDR3 extends over 16 amino acids. V lost 1 base to trimming and J lost 1 base, with 12 bases between them. Germline V gene data show CDR1 as SGHTA and CDR2 as FQGNSA. CDR3 nucleotides: TGTGCCAGCAGCTTAGGGCTAGCTGGGGGCACAGATACGCAGTATTTT. Translated: CASSLGLAGGTDTQYF.

The chain links TRBV21-1 to TRBJ1-3; the table assigns TRBD1, which was not confirmed against the DNA. TRBV21-1 is listed as a pseudogene. The CDR3 covers 13 residues. CDR3 in DNA: TGTGCCAGCAGCAAAGGGGGGCTTTACACCATATATTTT. This codes for CASSKGGLYTIYF.

The chain's CDR3 is CASSLLLFTDTQYF. In DNA form, the CDR3 reads TGTGCCAGCAGCTTACTCCTGTTCACAGATACGCAGTATTTT. The rearrangement links TRBV11-2 to TRBJ2-3; D uncertain. V was shortened by 2 bases and J by 2 bases, with 8 bases between the two germline ends. CDR1 and CDR2 from the germline V gene are SGHAT and FQNNGV. CDR3 length: 14 residues.

The rearrangement links TRBV19 to TRBJ2-1; 14 bases are a match to TRBD2. The ends lost 8 bases at V and 7 bases at J; junction bases unmatched: 4. CDR3 length: 14 residues. Germline CDR1 and CDR2: LNHDA and SQIVND (reference sequence). CDR3: CASGGLAGVNEQFF. CDR3 DNA: TGTGCCAGTGGGGGACTAGCGGGGGTAAATGAGCAGTTCTTC.